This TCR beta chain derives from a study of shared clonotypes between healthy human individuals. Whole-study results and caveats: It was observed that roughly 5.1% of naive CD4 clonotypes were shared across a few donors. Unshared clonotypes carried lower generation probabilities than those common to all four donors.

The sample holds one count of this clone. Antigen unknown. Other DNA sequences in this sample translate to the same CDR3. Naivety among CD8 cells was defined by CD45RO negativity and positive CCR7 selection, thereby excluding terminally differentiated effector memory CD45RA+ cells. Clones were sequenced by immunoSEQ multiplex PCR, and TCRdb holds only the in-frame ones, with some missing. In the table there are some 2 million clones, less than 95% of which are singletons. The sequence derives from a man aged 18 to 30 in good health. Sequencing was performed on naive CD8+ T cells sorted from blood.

The CDR3 DNA reads as TGTGCCAGCAGCTTAGGACCTAATCAGCCCCAGCATTTT. Its protein is CASSLGPNQPQHF. This sequence joins TRBV5-6 and TRBJ1-5; D not certain. V was shortened by 2 bases and J by 4 bases, with 7 bases between the two germline ends. The V gene's germline CDR1 is SGHDT and CDR2 YYEEEE. This CDR3 region has 13 residues.